This TCR beta chain was identified during a study of blood T cell repertoires in COVID-19. As for the study in general: Samples taken during acute and convalescent COVID-19 were collected in the United States, Italy and Spain.

TCRdb's table, derived via immunoSEQ multiplex PCR, lists solely in-frame clones and lacks some. The sample lists 150,000 to 170,000 clones; roughly 80% were seen once. The CDR3 spans 13 residues. V lost 6 bases and J lost 8; bases outside the gene matches: 8. In germline, CDR1 is SGHTA, CDR2 FQGNSA. In regard to this clone: Other DNA sequences in this specimen translate into the identical CDR3.

This clonotype originated in a woman aged 80 or over with acute or convalescent COVID-19. The sequenced sample consisted of peripheral blood. The rearrangement joins TRBV7-2 to TRBJ1-2, with TRBD1 matching 8 bases. The CDR3 reads CASRDQGAGGYTF. CDR3 in DNA: TGTGCCAGCAGAGATCAGGGGGCAGGGGGCTACACCTTC.